Listed here is a single T cell receptor (beta chain). Its cognate antigen is unknown. This CDR3 contains 15 residues. Germline loops: CDR1 SGHRS, CDR2 YFSETQ. V lost 4 bases to trimming and J lost 2 bases, with 15 bases between them. TCRdb reprocessed the reads via MiXCR and lists one record per CDR3 protein. The profile covers 300,000 to 400,000 distinct CDR3 sequences, with roughly 18% appearing a single time and around 9.3% taken by the ten largest. The sample is drawn from a study of T cell repertoires in cytomegalovirus infection. Study in general: TCR beta signatures that were public indicated CMV infection and matching HLA type. General study results and limits: HLA-C-restricted CMV clonotypes gave the most frequent clonotype in two of eight donors.

This clonotype was sampled from a human donor in good health (CMV status not recorded). Some clones in this sample may be carry-over from other donors' samples. The chain combines TRBV5-1 with TRBJ2-5, with D tentatively TRBD1 or TRBD2 (5 bases each). Sequencing was carried out using PBMCs. The CDR3: CASSGGTVPQETQYF. The CDR3 DNA sequence: TGCGCCAGCAGCGGGGGTACAGTCCCACAAGAGACCCAGTACTTC. Together with reference TRBV5-1 and TRBJ2-5, the CDR3 gives the full variable domain: KAGVTQTPRYLIKTRGQQVTLSCSPISGHRSVSWYQQTPGQGLQFLFEYFSETQRNKGNFPGRFSGRQFSNSRSEMNVSTLELGDSALYLCASSGGTVPQETQYFGPGTRLLVL.